This TCR beta chain was found in a study of CD8+CD57+ T cells in acquired aplastic anemia. On the study more broadly: Recorded DNA amounts for sorted CD4+ and CD8+ cells had an average of roughly 3.4 ug.

CDR3 and TCR beta VDJ profiling relied on genomic DNA as the template. TCRdb re-derived calls from the reads in MiXCR, one entry per CDR3 protein. The sample consists of around 190,000 distinct CDR3 sequences, approximately 49% of them appearing once. The germline V gene has CDR1 SEHNR and CDR2 FQNEAQ (reference sequence). V shed 0 bases and J 0 bases; nucleotides not matched to a gene: 3. The CDR3 loop spans 16 amino acids. This chain links TRBV7-9 with TRBJ1-2, with 8 bases that match TRBD1. Sequencing used sorted CD4+, CD8+, or CD8+CD57+ T cells (not recorded which) from PBMCs. The TCR comes from a human donor in good health, serving as a control. CDR3 sequence: CASSLAGQDANYGYTF. Here the CDR3 DNA reads TGTGCCAGCAGCTTAGCGGGACAGGACGCTAACTATGGCTACACCTTC.